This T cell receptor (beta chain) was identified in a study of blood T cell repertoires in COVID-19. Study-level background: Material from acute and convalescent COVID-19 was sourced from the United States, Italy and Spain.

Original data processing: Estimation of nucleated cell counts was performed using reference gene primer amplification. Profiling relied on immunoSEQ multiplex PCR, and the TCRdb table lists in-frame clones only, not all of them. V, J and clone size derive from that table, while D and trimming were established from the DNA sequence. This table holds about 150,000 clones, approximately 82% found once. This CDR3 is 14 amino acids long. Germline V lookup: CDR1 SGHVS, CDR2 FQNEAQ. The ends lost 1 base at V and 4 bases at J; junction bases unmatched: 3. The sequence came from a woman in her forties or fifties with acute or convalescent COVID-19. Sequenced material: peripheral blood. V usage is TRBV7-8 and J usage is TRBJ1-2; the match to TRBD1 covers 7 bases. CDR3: CASSLEGTAYGYTF. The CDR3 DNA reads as TGTGCCAGCAGCTTAGAAGGGACAGCCTATGGCTACACCTTC.